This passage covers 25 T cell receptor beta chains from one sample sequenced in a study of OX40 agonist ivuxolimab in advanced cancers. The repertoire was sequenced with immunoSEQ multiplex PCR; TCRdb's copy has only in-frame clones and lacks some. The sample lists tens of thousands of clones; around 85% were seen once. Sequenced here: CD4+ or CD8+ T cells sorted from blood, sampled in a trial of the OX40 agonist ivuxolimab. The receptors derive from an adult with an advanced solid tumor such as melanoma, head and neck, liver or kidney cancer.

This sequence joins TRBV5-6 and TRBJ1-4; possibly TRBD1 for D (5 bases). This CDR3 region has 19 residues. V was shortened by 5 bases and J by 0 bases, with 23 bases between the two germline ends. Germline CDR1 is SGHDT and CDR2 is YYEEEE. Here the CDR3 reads CASSSRRWGGAATNEKLFF. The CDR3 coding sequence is TGTGCCAGCAGTTCCCGGAGATGGGGGGGAGCTGCAACTAATGAAAAACTGTTTTTT.

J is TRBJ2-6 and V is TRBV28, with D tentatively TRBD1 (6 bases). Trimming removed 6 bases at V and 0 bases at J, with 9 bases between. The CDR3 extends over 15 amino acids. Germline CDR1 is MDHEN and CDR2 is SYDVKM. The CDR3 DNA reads TGTGCCAGCAGCCAGGGGCTCTCTGGGGCCAACGTCCTGACTTTC. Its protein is CASSQGLSGANVLTF.

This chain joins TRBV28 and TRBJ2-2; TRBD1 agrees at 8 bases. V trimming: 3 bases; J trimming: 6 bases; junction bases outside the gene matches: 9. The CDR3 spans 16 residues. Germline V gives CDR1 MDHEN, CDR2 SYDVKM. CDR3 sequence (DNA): TGTGCCAGCAGTTTTAGGACAGGGTCACTCCCCGGGGAGCTGTTTTTT. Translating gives CASSFRTGSLPGELFF.

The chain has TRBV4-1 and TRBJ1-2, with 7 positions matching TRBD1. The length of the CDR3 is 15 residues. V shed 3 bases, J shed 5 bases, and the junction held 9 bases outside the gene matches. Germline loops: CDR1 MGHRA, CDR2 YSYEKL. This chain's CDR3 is CASSHPIQGHYGYTF. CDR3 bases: TGCGCCAGCAGCCATCCTATACAGGGGCATTATGGCTACACCTTC.

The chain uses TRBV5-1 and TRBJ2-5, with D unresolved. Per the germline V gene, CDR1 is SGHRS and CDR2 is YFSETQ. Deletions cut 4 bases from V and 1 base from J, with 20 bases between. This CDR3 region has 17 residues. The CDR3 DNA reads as TGCGCCAGCAGCCCCTCTGCGAAAATCTGGGCCCAAGAGACCCAGTACTTC. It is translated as CASSPSAKIWAQETQYF.

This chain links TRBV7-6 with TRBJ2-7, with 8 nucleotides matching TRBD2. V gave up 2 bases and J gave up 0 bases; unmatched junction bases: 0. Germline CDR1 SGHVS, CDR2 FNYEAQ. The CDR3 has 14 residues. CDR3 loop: CASSLSGSSYEQYF. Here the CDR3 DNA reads TGTGCCAGCAGCTTAAGCGGGAGCTCCTACGAGCAGTACTTC.

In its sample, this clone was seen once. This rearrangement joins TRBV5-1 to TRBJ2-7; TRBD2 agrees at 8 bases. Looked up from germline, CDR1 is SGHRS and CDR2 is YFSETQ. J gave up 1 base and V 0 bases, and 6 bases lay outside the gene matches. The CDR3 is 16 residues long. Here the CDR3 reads CASSLGGSGTSYEQYF. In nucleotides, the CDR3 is TGCGCCAGCAGCTTGGGGGGTAGCGGGACATCCTACGAGCAGTACTTC.

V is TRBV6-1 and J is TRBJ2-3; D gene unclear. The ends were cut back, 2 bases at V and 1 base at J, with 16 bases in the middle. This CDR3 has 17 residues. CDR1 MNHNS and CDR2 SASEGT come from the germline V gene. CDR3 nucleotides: TGTGCCAGCAGTGAAAGTCATAACTTCGGTGGCACAGATACGCAGTATTTT. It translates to CASSESHNFGGTDTQYF.

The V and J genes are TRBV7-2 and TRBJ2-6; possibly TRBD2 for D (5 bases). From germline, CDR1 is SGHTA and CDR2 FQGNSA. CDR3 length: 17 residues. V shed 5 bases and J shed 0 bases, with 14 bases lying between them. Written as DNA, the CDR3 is TGTGCCAGCAGCCGCCGGAGGCTAGACTCTGGGGCCAACGTCCTGACTTTC. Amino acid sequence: CASSRRRLDSGANVLTF.

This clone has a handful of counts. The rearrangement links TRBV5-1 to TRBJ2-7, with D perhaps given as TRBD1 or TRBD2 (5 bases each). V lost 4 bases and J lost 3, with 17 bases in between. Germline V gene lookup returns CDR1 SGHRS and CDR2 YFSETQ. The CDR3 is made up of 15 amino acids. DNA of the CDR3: TGCGCCAGCAGCCCTGGGGCGGAGCGGTACTACGAGCAGTACTTC. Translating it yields CASSPGAERYYEQYF.

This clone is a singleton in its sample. The CDR3 sequence: CASSRSVQGANTGELFF. For the CDR3, the DNA is TGTGCCAGCAGCCGGTCCGTCCAGGGTGCAAACACCGGGGAGCTGTTTTTT. This chain links TRBV11-2 with TRBJ2-2; maybe TRBD1 (5 bases). The CDR3 has 17 amino acids. V lost 5 bases, J lost 2 bases, and 18 bases lay in between. Looked up from germline, CDR1 is SGHAT and CDR2 is FQNNGV.

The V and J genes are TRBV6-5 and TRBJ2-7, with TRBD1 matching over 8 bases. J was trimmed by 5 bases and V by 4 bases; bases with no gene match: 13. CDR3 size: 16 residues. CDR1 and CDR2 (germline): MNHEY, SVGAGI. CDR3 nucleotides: TGTGCCAGCAGTTCCCGAAGACAGGGGTTTCTTAACGAGCAGTACTTC. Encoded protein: CASSSRRQGFLNEQYF.

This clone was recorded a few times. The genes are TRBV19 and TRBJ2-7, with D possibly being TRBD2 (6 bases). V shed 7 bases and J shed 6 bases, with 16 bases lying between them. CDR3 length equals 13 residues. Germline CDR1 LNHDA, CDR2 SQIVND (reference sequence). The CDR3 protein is CASNRSPGSEQYF. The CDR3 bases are TGTGCCAGTAATCGGTCCCCCGGGAGCGAGCAGTACTTC.

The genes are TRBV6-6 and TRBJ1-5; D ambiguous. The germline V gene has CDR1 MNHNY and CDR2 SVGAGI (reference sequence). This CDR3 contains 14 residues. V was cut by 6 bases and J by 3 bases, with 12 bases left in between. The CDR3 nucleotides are TGTGCCAGCAGCCCGACGGTCCCCAATCAGCCCCAGCATTTT. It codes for CASSPTVPNQPQHF.

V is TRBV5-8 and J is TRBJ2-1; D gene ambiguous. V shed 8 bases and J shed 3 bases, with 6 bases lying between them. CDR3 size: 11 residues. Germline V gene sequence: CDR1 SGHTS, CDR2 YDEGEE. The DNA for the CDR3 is TGTGCCAGGGGGAACTACAATGAGCAGTTCTTC. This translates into CARGNYNEQFF.

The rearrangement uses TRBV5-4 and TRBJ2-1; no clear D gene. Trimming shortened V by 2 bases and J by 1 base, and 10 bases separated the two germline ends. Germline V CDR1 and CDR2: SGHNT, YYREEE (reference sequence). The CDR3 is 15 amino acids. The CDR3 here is CASSFARQSYNEQFF. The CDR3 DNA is TGTGCCAGCAGCTTCGCCAGGCAATCCTACAATGAGCAGTTCTTC.

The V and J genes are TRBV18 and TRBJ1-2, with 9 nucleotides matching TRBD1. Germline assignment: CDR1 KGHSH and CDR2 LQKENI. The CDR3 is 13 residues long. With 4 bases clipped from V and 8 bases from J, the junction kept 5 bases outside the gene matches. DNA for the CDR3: TGTGCCAGCTCACGGGACAGGGAAGGCGGCTACACCTTC. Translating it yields CASSRDREGGYTF. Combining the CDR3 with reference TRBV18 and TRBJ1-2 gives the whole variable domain NAGVMQNPRHLVRRRGQEARLRCSPMKGHSHVYWYRQLPEEGLKFMVYLQKENIIDESGMPKERFSAEFPKEGPSILRIQQVVRGDSAAYFCASSRDREGGYTFGSGTRLTVV.

CDR3 in DNA: TGTGCCAGCAGCCGCGGGACTTATAACACCGGGGAGCTGTTTTTT. Its protein product is CASSRGTYNTGELFF. The V call is TRBV11-2, the J call TRBJ2-2; D is possibly TRBD2 (6 bases). Trimming pared 5 bases from V and 2 bases from J, leaving 12 bases between. Germline CDR1 is SGHAT and CDR2 is FQNNGV. The CDR3 loop spans 15 amino acids. The full variable domain, with the rest looked up from reference TRBV11-2 and TRBJ2-2, is EAGVAQSPRYKIIEKRQSVAFWCNPISGHATLYWYQQILGQGPKLLIQFQNNGVVDDSQLPKDRFSAERLKGVDSTLKIQPAKLEDSAVYLCASSRGTYNTGELFFGEGSRLTVL.

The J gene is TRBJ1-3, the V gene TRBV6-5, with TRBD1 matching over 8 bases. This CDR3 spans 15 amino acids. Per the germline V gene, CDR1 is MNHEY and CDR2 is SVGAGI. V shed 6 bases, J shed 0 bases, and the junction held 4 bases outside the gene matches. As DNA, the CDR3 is TGTGCCAGCAGATCGACAGGGGTCTCTGGAAACACCATATATTTT. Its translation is CASRSTGVSGNTIYF.

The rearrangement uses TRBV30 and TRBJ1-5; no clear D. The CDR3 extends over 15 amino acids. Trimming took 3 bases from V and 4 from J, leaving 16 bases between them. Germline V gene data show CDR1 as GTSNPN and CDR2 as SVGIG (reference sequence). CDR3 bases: TGTGCCTGGAGAGGAGCGACGGGCCTAAATCAGCCCCAGCATTTT. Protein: CAWRGATGLNQPQHF.

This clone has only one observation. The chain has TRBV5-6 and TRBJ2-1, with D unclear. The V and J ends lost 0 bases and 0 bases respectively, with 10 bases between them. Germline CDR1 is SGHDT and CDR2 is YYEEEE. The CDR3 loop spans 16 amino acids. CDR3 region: CASSLEAVSSYNEQFF. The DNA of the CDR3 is TGTGCCAGCAGCTTGGAGGCAGTGAGCTCCTACAATGAGCAGTTCTTC. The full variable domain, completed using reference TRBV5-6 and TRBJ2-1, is DAGVTQSPTHLIKTRGQQVTLRCSPKSGHDTVSWYQQALGQGPQFIFQYYEEEERQRGNFPDRFSGHQFPNYSSELNVNALLLGDSALYLCASSLEAVSSYNEQFFGPGTRLTVL.

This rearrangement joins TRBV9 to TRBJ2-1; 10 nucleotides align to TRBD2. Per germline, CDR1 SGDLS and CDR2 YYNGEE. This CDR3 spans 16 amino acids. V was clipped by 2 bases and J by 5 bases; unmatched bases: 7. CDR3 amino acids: CASSVSGGLANNEQFF. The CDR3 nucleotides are TGTGCCAGCAGCGTCTCCGGGGGACTAGCGAACAATGAGCAGTTCTTC.

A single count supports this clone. The CDR3 loop reads CASSPTGSGNTIYF. The CDR3 DNA sequence: TGTGCCAGCAGCCCTACAGGCTCTGGAAACACCATATATTTT. The genes are TRBV6-1 and TRBJ1-3, with D perhaps matching TRBD1 (5 bases). This CDR3 has 14 residues. CDR1 MNHNS and CDR2 SASEGT come from the germline V gene. Trimming cost V 6 bases and J 0 bases, with 9 bases left between them.

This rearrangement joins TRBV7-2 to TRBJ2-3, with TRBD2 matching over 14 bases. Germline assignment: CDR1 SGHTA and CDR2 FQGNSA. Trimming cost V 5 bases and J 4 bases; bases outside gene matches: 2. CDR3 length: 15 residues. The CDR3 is CASSRGLAGADTQYF. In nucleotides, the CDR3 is TGTGCCAGCAGCCGGGGACTAGCGGGGGCAGATACGCAGTATTTT. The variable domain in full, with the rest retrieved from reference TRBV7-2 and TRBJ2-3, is GAGVSQSPSNKVTEKGKDVELRCDPISGHTALYWYRQSLGQGLEFLIYFQGNSAPDKSGLPSDRFSAERTGGSVSTLTIQRTQQEDSAVYLCASSRGLAGADTQYFGPGTRLTVL.

Here the CDR3 reads CASSLGLAVTDTQYF. The CDR3 DNA reads as TGCGCCAGCAGCTTGGGACTAGCGGTCACAGATACGCAGTATTTT. The V and J genes are TRBV5-1 and TRBJ2-3, with 9 bases identical to TRBD2. The CDR3 is 15 amino acids. CDR1 and CDR2 (germline): SGHRS, YFSETQ. The V segment lost 0 bases and the J segment 2 bases; nucleotides outside the gene matches: 1.